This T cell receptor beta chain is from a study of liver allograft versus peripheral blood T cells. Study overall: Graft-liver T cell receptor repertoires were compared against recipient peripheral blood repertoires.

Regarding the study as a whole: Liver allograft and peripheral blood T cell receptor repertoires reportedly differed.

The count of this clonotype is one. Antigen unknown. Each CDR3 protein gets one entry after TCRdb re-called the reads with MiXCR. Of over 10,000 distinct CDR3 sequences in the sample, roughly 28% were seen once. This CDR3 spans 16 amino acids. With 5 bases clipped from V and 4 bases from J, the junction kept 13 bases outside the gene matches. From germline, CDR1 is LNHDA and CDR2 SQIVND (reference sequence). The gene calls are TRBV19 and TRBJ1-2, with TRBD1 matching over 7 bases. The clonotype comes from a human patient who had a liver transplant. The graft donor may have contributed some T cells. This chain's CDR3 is CASSFGLDRFTYGYTF. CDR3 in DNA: TGTGCCAGTAGTTTCGGCCTGGACAGGTTCACCTATGGCTACACCTTC.